This T cell receptor (beta chain) was profiled in a study of T cells in localized non-small cell lung cancer. Study results and limitations: Sequencing involved a lone tumor region, leaving heterogeneity possible. In adjacent lung appeared a median about 57 of the top 100 tumor clones. Uninvolved adjacent lung had higher T cell clonality than tumor and all other tissues.

The protocol was immunoSEQ multiplex PCR, while the TCRdb copy is restricted to in-frame clones and leaves out a portion. The sample shows about 92,000 clones, more than 75% of them seen only once. The CDR3 runs to 13 residues. Germline V gene lookup returns CDR1 SGHNT and CDR2 YYREEE (reference sequence). Trimming removed 1 base at V and 9 bases at J, with 8 bases between. A remark on this clone: The target antigen is unknown.

The chain recombines TRBV5-4 with TRBJ1-6, with D unclear. The sample in question was PBMCs, obtained before any cancer treatment. The source of this sequence is a woman aged 40 to 75 with stage II squamous cell lung carcinoma. This CDR3 is CASSLLRSSPLHF. The CDR3 DNA follows: TGTGCCAGCAGCTTGCTGCGGAGTTCACCCCTCCACTTT. The full variable domain, completed using reference TRBV5-4 and TRBJ1-6, is ETGVTQSPTHLIKTRGQQVTLRCSSQSGHNTVSWYQQALGQGPQFIFQYYREEENGRGNFPPRFSGLQFPNYSSELNVNALELDDSALYLCASSLLRSSPLHFGNGTRLTVT.